This entry lists 15 T cell receptor beta chains sequenced from one sample in a study of PD-L1 blockade in urothelial cancer. Time point specified: pretreatment peripheral blood. Method: immunoSEQ multiplex PCR; TCRdb's copy keeps in-frame clones and lacks some. The sample contains 72,000 or so clones, around 86% of which appear only once. The sequenced sample was PBMCs, obtained around atezolizumab (anti-PD-L1) treatment. These receptors all stem from a man aged 55 to 70 with urothelial cancer.

The chain has TRBV5-8 and TRBJ1-5, with TRBD1 as a possible D gene (6 bases). Germline V lookup: CDR1 SGHTS, CDR2 YDEGEE. The CDR3 consists of 16 residues. Deletions cut 0 bases from V and 12 bases from J, with 22 bases between. CDR3 sequence reads: CASSLGANTGMDSQHF. CDR3 nucleotides: TGTGCCAGCAGCTTGGGGGCTAATACGGGTATGGACAGCCAGCATTTT.

This clone was counted once. The genes are TRBV5-4 and TRBJ1-2, with a possible D match to TRBD1 (5 bases). Trimming took off 4 bases at V and 3 bases at J, with 22 bases between the two ends. The germline V gene encodes CDR1 SGHNT and CDR2 YYREEE (reference sequence). The CDR3 is 17 residues long. DNA for the CDR3: TGTGCCAGCAGCCCCCCCGGACGAACAGGTTGGGACTATGGCTACACCTTC. This gives the protein CASSPPGRTGWDYGYTF.

V usage is TRBV7-2 and J usage is TRBJ2-5; 14 positions agree with TRBD2. CDR1 is SGHTA and CDR2 is FQGNSA in the germline V gene. The CDR3 is made up of 16 amino acids. V was pared by 1 base and J by 3 bases, with 1 base of the junction left unmatched. The CDR3 spells CASSLGGLAGEETQYF. Written as DNA, the CDR3 is TGTGCCAGCAGCTTAGGGGGACTAGCGGGGGAAGAGACCCAGTACTTC.

The CDR3 loop is CASRTGTASNQPQHF. Here the CDR3 DNA reads TGTGCCAGCAGAACCGGGACAGCTAGCAATCAGCCCCAGCATTTT. The V call is TRBV28, the J call TRBJ1-5; TRBD1 matches at 7 bases. The CDR3 totals 15 residues. Germline-derived CDR1 and CDR2 are MDHEN and SYDVKM. Trimming at V came to 6 bases and at J to 0 bases, leaving 5 bases not matched to a gene.

The gene calls are TRBV7-2 and TRBJ2-1, with 7 bases fitting TRBD2. V was pared by 8 bases and J by 0 bases, with 7 bases of the junction left unmatched. CDR3 size: 15 residues. The germline V gene has CDR1 SGHTA and CDR2 FQGNSA. DNA of the CDR3: TGTGCCAGCTTATCCCCGGGGGGCTCCTACAATGAGCAGTTCTTC. Encoded protein: CASLSPGGSYNEQFF.

This clone was seen a few times. The rearrangement links TRBV28 to TRBJ2-7; D may be TRBD2 (7 bases). Trimming removed 7 bases from V and 1 base from J, with 14 bases in between. The CDR3 loop spans 14 amino acids. Germline V gives CDR1 MDHEN, CDR2 SYDVKM. The CDR3 spells CASTGGYHSYEQYF. CDR3 bases: TGTGCCAGCACGGGGGGCTATCATTCCTACGAGCAGTACTTC.

The genes are TRBV27 and TRBJ2-7, with D unresolved. Germline CDR1 is MNHEY and CDR2 is SMNVEV (reference sequence). Between the trimmed V and J ends, which lost 3 bases and 1 base, there was a span of 7 bases. This CDR3 has 13 amino acids. The CDR3 region has the DNA TGTGCCAGCAGTTTTCATCAGTCCTACGAGCAGTACTTC. It encodes CASSFHQSYEQYF.

CDR3 region: CASSLTANTGELFF. The CDR3 DNA reads TGTGCCAGCAGCCTGACAGCGAACACCGGGGAGCTGTTTTTT. The genes are TRBV4-2 and TRBJ2-2; possible D gene TRBD1, 5 bases. The CDR3 length is 14 residues. The germline V gene has CDR1 LGHNA and CDR2 YNFKEQ. Trimming removed 4 bases from V and 0 bases from J, with 6 bases in between.

The V call is TRBV19, the J call TRBJ2-5; D call uncertain. From germline, CDR1 is LNHDA and CDR2 SQIVND (reference sequence). With 4 bases removed from V and 5 bases from J, the gap between germline ends came to 8 bases. This CDR3 region has 12 residues. CDR3 in DNA: TGTGCCAGTAGTAATATTGCGGAGACCCAGTACTTC. Protein: CASSNIAETQYF.

The CDR3 here is CASSPNFISSSYNEQFF. DNA for the CDR3: TGTGCCAGCAGCCCCAATTTTATTTCTAGCTCCTACAATGAGCAGTTCTTC. The chain uses TRBV11-2 and TRBJ2-1; no clear D gene. Trimming removed 5 bases from V and 0 bases from J, with 17 bases in between. Looked up from germline, CDR1 is SGHAT and CDR2 is FQNNGV. This CDR3 has 17 residues.

The J gene is TRBJ2-7, the V gene TRBV10-3; tentative D call: TRBD1 (5 bases). Between the trimmed V and J ends, which lost 6 bases and 1 base, there was a span of 10 bases. Germline CDR1 reads ENHRY; CDR2 reads SYGVKD. CDR3 length: 13 residues. The CDR3 here is CAIRDGQSYEQYF. CDR3 DNA sequence: TGTGCCATCAGGGACGGACAATCCTACGAGCAGTACTTC.

The gene calls are TRBV15 and TRBJ2-2; TRBD2 might be the D (5 bases). V lost 4 bases and J 7 bases, leaving 13 bases between the germline ends. The length of the CDR3 is 14 residues. CDR1 and CDR2 from the germline V gene are LNHNV and YYDKDF (reference sequence). This CDR3 reads CATSTGLRGGELFF. CDR3 in DNA: TGTGCCACCAGCACGGGGTTACGAGGCGGGGAGCTGTTTTTT.

The genes are TRBV19 and TRBJ2-2, with 7 positions matching TRBD2. Unmatched junction bases numbered 14, after V lost 7 bases and J lost 9 bases. Germline assignment: CDR1 LNHDA and CDR2 SQIVND (reference sequence). CDR3 size: 15 residues. As DNA, the CDR3 is TGTGCCAGTATATCTGGGCCAGCGGGGTTTCGGGAGCTGTTTTTT. Translating it yields CASISGPAGFRELFF.

This clone has just a few counts. V and J are TRBV7-2 and TRBJ1-5; 8 bases align to TRBD1. The CDR3 runs 15 residues. With 5 bases clipped from V and 0 bases from J, the junction kept 3 bases outside the gene matches. The V gene's germline CDR1 is SGHTA and CDR2 FQGNSA. The CDR3 DNA reads TGTGCCAGCAGCCGGGACAGGAATAGCAATCAGCCCCAGCATTTT. Its translation: CASSRDRNSNQPQHF.

The table lists this clone with a few counts. The V gene is TRBV5-6, the J gene TRBJ1-6; D uncertain. The germline V and J ends were trimmed by 2 bases and 7 bases, with 10 bases remaining between them. Per germline, CDR1 SGHDT and CDR2 YYEEEE. The CDR3 length is 14 residues. Written as DNA, the CDR3 is TGTGCCAGCAGCTTCCCGGGTACCAATTCACCCCTCCACTTT. It yields the protein CASSFPGTNSPLHF. Complete variable domain (other parts from reference TRBV5-6 and TRBJ1-6): DAGVTQSPTHLIKTRGQQVTLRCSPKSGHDTVSWYQQALGQGPQFIFQYYEEEERQRGNFPDRFSGHQFPNYSSELNVNALLLGDSALYLCASSFPGTNSPLHFGNGTRLTVT.